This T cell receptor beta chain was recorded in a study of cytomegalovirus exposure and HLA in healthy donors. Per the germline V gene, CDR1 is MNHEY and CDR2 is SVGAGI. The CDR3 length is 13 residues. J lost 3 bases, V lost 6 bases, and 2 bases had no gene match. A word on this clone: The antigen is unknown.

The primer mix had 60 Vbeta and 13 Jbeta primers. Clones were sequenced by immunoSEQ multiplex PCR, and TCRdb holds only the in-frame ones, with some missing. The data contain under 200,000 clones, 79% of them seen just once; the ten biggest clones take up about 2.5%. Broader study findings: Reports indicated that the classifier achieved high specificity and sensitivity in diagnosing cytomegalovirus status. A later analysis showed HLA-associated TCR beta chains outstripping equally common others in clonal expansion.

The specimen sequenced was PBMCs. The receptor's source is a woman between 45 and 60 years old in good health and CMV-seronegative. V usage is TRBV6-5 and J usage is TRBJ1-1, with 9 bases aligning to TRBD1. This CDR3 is CASRRQGDTEAFF. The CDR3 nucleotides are TGTGCCAGCAGGCGACAGGGGGACACTGAAGCTTTCTTT.